The 28 T cell receptor beta chains below all came from one sample that was sequenced in a study of T cells after yellow fever vaccination. A single record per CDR3 protein comes from TCRdb applying MiXCR to the 5' RACE reads. The data contain 200,000 to 300,000 distinct CDR3 sequences, 6.9% of them singletons. The starting material was CD4+ T cells sorted from PBMCs, obtained 15 days after the yellow fever booster vaccination. The origin of the receptors is a man aged 25 to 45 who received the YFV17D yellow fever vaccine.

This clonotype was observed a few times. J is TRBJ2-3 and V is TRBV7-2; unclear D gene. CDR1 and CDR2 from the germline V gene are SGHTA and FQGNSA. The CDR3 covers 12 residues. The V and J ends lost 5 bases and 11 bases respectively, with 14 bases between them. The CDR3 sequence: CASSPEVGGQYF. The DNA of the CDR3 is TGTGCCAGCAGCCCAGAGGTCGGTGGGCAGTATTTT.

This clonotype appeared many times. Relative to the germline gene, one junction end is altered; a read error may explain this. The V call is TRBV18, the J call TRBJ2-1; D is uncertain. The germline V gene has CDR1 KGHSH and CDR2 LQKENI. The CDR3 loop spans 15 amino acids. The CDR3 spells CATSRDASSYNEQFF. For the CDR3, the DNA is TGTGCCACCTCACGAGACGCTAGCTCCTACAATGAGCAGTTCTTC. The complete variable domain, with remaining parts taken from reference TRBV18 and TRBJ2-1, reads NAGVMQNPRHLVRRRGQEARLRCSPMKGHSHVYWYRQLPEEGLKFMVYLQKENIIDESGMPKERFSAEFPKEGPSILRIQQVVRGDSAAYFCATSRDASSYNEQFFGPGTRLTVL.

This clonotype came up many times. This chain connects TRBV3-1 to TRBJ2-5; possibly TRBD2 for D (5 bases). The germline gives CDR1 LGHDT, CDR2 YNNKEL (reference sequence). Trimming took off 2 bases at V and 4 bases at J, with 11 bases between the two ends. The CDR3 is made up of 14 amino acids. The chain's CDR3 is CASSQREKRETQYF. DNA of the CDR3: TGTGCCAGCAGCCAAAGGGAGAAAAGAGAGACCCAGTACTTC.

The CDR3 here is CASSFSAAGGVTKNIQYF. In DNA, the CDR3 is TGTGCCAGCAGTTTTAGCGCAGCGGGAGGAGTGACCAAAAACATTCAGTACTTC. This sequence joins TRBV27 and TRBJ2-4; the match to TRBD2 covers 9 bases. Germline assignment: CDR1 MNHEY and CDR2 SMNVEV (reference sequence). Trimming removed 3 bases from V and 2 bases from J; junction bases left unmatched: 11. CDR3 size: 18 residues.

The chain has TRBV20-1 and TRBJ1-1; D uncertain. The germline V gene encodes CDR1 DFQATT and CDR2 SNEGSKA (reference sequence). V was trimmed by 0 bases and J by 1 base, leaving 12 bases between them. The CDR3 runs 15 residues. The CDR3 spells CSARDPRNANTEAFF. The CDR3, as DNA: TGCAGTGCTAGAGATCCCAGGAATGCGAACACTGAAGCTTTCTTT.

There are a few counts of this clonotype. The chain uses TRBV7-2 and TRBJ2-3, with D perhaps assigned TRBD1 or TRBD2 (6 bases each). Trimming stripped 3 bases from V and 4 bases from J, with 20 bases between. The CDR3 runs to 17 residues. The V gene's germline CDR1 is SGHTA and CDR2 FQGNSA. CDR3 amino acids: CASSLHPSGRGPDTQYF. DNA of the CDR3: TGTGCCAGCAGCTTGCACCCCTCAGGACGGGGGCCAGATACGCAGTATTTT.

This clonotype has more than one count but fewer than ten. One end of the junction does not line up with germline, which may come from a read error. The chain combines TRBV10-3 with TRBJ2-3; TRBD1 matches 9 bases. This CDR3 comprises 11 residues. Germline V lookup: CDR1 ENHRY, CDR2 SYGVKD. DNA for the CDR3: TGTGCCATCAGAGACAGGGGGAATGAAACTTTT. Residues: CAIRDRGNETF.

This clonotype was observed many times. V usage is TRBV29-1 and J usage is TRBJ2-7, with 8 bases that match TRBD1. Germline V gene data show CDR1 as SQVTM and CDR2 as ANQGSEA. This CDR3 has 15 residues. After removal of 5 bases from V and 0 bases from J, the junction contained 9 bases not matched to a gene. The CDR3 DNA reads as TGCAGCGTTAAAACGGGACAGGCGAGCTCCTACGAGCAGTACTTC. Its protein product is CSVKTGQASSYEQYF.

The J gene is TRBJ1-1, the V gene TRBV18; tentative D call: TRBD1 (5 bases). Germline values: CDR1 KGHSH, CDR2 LQKENI. The CDR3 covers 15 residues. V shed 1 base and J shed 1 base, with 10 bases lying between them. The CDR3, as DNA: TGTGCCAGCTCACCACTTGTACAGGAGAACACTGAAGCTTTCTTT. Its translation is CASSPLVQENTEAFF.

In this sample, this clonotype turned up a few times. The chain links TRBV20-1 to TRBJ2-5, with 13 bases lining up with TRBD2. The CDR3 has 13 residues. The trim removed 6 bases at V and 4 bases at J, leaving 2 bases unmatched. Germline V gives CDR1 DFQATT, CDR2 SNEGSKA (reference sequence). The chain's CDR3 is CSAWTSGRETQYF. The CDR3 nucleotides read TGCAGTGCATGGACTAGCGGGAGAGAGACCCAGTACTTC.

This clonotype was found a few times. The CDR3 reads CAISESLAGNTGELFF. The DNA of the CDR3 is TGTGCCATCAGTGAGTCACTAGCGGGGAACACCGGGGAGCTGTTTTTT. This chain joins TRBV10-3 and TRBJ2-2; 9 nucleotides match TRBD2. Losses at the gene ends were 0 bases for V and 1 base for J; bases not matched to a gene: 0. Per the germline V gene, CDR1 is ENHRY and CDR2 is SYGVKD. This CDR3 region has 16 residues.

In this sample, this clonotype turned up many times. This chain uses TRBV7-2 with TRBJ1-1, with D maybe TRBD1 (6 bases). The CDR3 has 13 residues. V lost 5 bases and J 11 bases, leaving 18 bases between the germline ends. CDR1 is SGHTA and CDR2 is FQGNSA in the germline V gene. The CDR3 sequence is CASSPQTGERAFF. For the CDR3, the DNA is TGTGCCAGCAGCCCACAGACAGGCGAAAGGGCTTTCTTT.

This clonotype was found many times. The rearrangement joins TRBV12-3 or TRBV12-4 to TRBJ2-1, with 12 bases lining up with TRBD1. The CDR3 consists of 14 residues. V shed 5 bases and J 12 bases; nucleotides not matched to a gene: 8. The CDR3 DNA is TGTGCCAGCAGTCGCGGGACAGGGGGCGCAGGGCAGTTCTTC. It specifies CASSRGTGGAGQFF.

This sequence joins TRBV29-1 and TRBJ1-5; TRBD1 aligns across 8 bases. The V gene end was trimmed by 5 bases and the J gene end by 4 bases; junction bases not matched to a gene: 4. This CDR3 is 13 amino acids long. Germline lookup yields CDR1 SQVTM and CDR2 ANQGSEA. The CDR3 region is CSVSGQGNQPQHF. The CDR3 DNA sequence: TGCAGCGTTTCCGGACAGGGTAATCAGCCCCAGCATTTT.

This clonotype has at least ten counts. The V gene is TRBV7-9, the J gene TRBJ2-3; 11 bases map to TRBD2. CDR3 length: 15 residues. The germline gives CDR1 SEHNR, CDR2 FQNEAQ (reference sequence). V was clipped by 4 bases and J by 4 bases; unmatched bases: 4. As DNA, the CDR3 is TGTGCCAGCAGCTCACTAGCGGGAGTCGCAGATACGCAGTATTTT. Protein sequence: CASSSLAGVADTQYF.

V usage is TRBV27 and J usage is TRBJ1-5, with TRBD1 matching over 9 bases. With 0 bases clipped from V and 5 bases from J, the junction kept 5 bases outside the gene matches. The CDR3 runs 16 residues. Germline CDR1 and CDR2: MNHEY and SMNVEV (reference sequence). As DNA, the CDR3 is TGTGCCAGCAGTTTATCCCGGACAGGGGTGCATCAGCCCCAGCATTTT. Translation gives CASSLSRTGVHQPQHF.

The sample holds a few counts of this clonotype. One end of the junction fails to match germline, which may point to a read error. The chain links TRBV6-2 or TRBV6-3 to TRBJ2-1, with D tentatively TRBD2 (6 bases). Germline V gene sequence: CDR1 MNHEY, CDR2 SVGEGT. The CDR3 is 16 amino acids. CDR3 residues: CASNYPGWRSGGEQFF. CDR3 nucleotides: TGTGCCAGCAATTACCCTGGATGGCGTTCCGGGGGTGAGCAGTTCTTC.

On this clonotype: At one end, the junction sequence differs from germline, possibly due to a read error. J is TRBJ1-1 and V is TRBV20-1; D unresolved. The germline CDR1 and CDR2 sequences are DFQATT and SNEGSKA (reference sequence). The CDR3 is 13 residues long. Written as DNA, the CDR3 is TGCAGTCCTAGCTCACCTTTGAACACTGAAGCTTTCTTT. Its protein is CSPSSPLNTEAFF.

The V gene is TRBV7-2, the J gene TRBJ1-3; maybe TRBD1 (6 bases). This CDR3 region has 15 residues. Trimming stripped 2 bases from V and 0 bases from J, with 8 bases between. Per the germline V gene, CDR1 is SGHTA and CDR2 is FQGNSA. The DNA for the CDR3 is TGTGCCAGCAGCTTAAGCAGGGGCTCTGGAAACACCATATATTTT. Protein sequence: CASSLSRGSGNTIYF.

The chain is built from TRBV20-1 and TRBJ2-5; D is ambiguous. CDR1 is DFQATT and CDR2 is SNEGSKA in the germline V gene (reference sequence). The CDR3 covers 15 residues. The V and J ends lost 1 base and 1 base respectively, with 13 bases between them. The CDR3 protein is CSARGARKSQETQYF. For the CDR3, the DNA is TGCAGTGCTAGAGGGGCTAGAAAAAGCCAAGAGACCCAGTACTTC.

This clonotype was found many times. This chain joins TRBV6-2 or TRBV6-3 and TRBJ2-7; the D is unclear. Germline CDR1 reads MNHEY; CDR2 reads SVGEGT. The CDR3 is 16 residues long. With 7 bases removed from V and 6 bases from J, the gap between germline ends came to 25 bases. For the CDR3, the DNA is TGTGCCAGCAAAGGGAAGAGTTCACCGGTTGGTTCCGAGCAGTACTTC. Its translation: CASKGKSSPVGSEQYF.

There are many counts of this clonotype. The genes are TRBV20-1 and TRBJ2-1, with a possible D match to TRBD1 (6 bases). Trimming shortened V by 1 base and J by 0 bases, and 13 bases separated the two germline ends. The CDR3 runs to 16 residues. Germline V CDR1 and CDR2: DFQATT, SNEGSKA (reference sequence). The CDR3 sequence: CSARVRQEASYNEQFF. The CDR3 DNA follows: TGCAGTGCTAGAGTCCGACAGGAAGCCTCCTACAATGAGCAGTTCTTC.

V and J are TRBV29-1 and TRBJ2-1; 8 bases align to TRBD1. Trimming took 7 bases from V and 4 from J; bases not matched to a gene: 12. In germline, CDR1 is SQVTM, CDR2 ANQGSEA. This CDR3 has 15 residues. The CDR3 sequence: CSAAVPGQEYNEQFF. The DNA of the CDR3 is TGCAGCGCTGCAGTCCCGGGACAGGAATACAATGAGCAGTTCTTC.

There are a few counts of this clonotype. This chain links TRBV10-3 with TRBJ1-6, with D possibly being TRBD1 (6 bases). The germline V gene encodes CDR1 ENHRY and CDR2 SYGVKD. Trimming pared 4 bases from V and 7 bases from J, leaving 8 bases between. The CDR3 runs 13 residues. The CDR3 loop reads CAISAGTNSPLHF. For the CDR3, the DNA is TGTGCCATCAGTGCCGGGACAAATTCACCCCTCCACTTT.

This clonotype came up many times. The chain employs TRBV29-1 and TRBJ1-2; D not resolved. Trimming shortened V by 6 bases and J by 8 bases, and 13 bases separated the two germline ends. This CDR3 spans 11 amino acids. CDR1 is SQVTM, CDR2 ANQGSEA, per germline. CDR3 sequence (DNA): TGCAGCGTAACACACACCCGCGGCTACACCTTC. Translated, it gives CSVTHTRGYTF.

The chain recombines TRBV29-1 with TRBJ2-3, with D perhaps TRBD2 (6 bases). Trimming removed 6 bases at V and 1 base at J, with 17 bases between. This CDR3 region has 15 residues. CDR1 and CDR2 (germline): SQVTM, ANQGSEA. The CDR3 nucleotides are TGCAGCGTCGCGATTTGGGGGACTGGCACAGATACGCAGTATTTT. This codes for CSVAIWGTGTDTQYF.

This clonotype showed up just a few times. The chain has TRBV28 and TRBJ2-3, with 8 positions matching TRBD2. V lost 3 bases to trimming and J lost 2 bases; unmatched junction nucleotides: 16. Germline values: CDR1 MDHEN, CDR2 SYDVKM. This CDR3 has 19 amino acids. The CDR3 reads CASSFILRLREATTDTQYF. The CDR3 coding sequence is TGTGCCAGCAGTTTTATCCTGCGTTTGCGGGAGGCCACCACAGATACGCAGTATTTT. Filled out from reference TRBV28 and TRBJ2-3, the complete variable domain reads DVKVTQSSRYLVKRTGEKVFLECVQDMDHENMFWYRQDPGLGLRLIYFSYDVKMKEKGDIPEGYSVSREKKERFSLILESASTNQTSMYLCASSFILRLREATTDTQYFGPGTRLTVL.

This clonotype was counted between two and nine times. This rearrangement joins TRBV7-2 to TRBJ1-5; D is possibly TRBD1 (5 bases). Trimming took 3 bases from V and 6 from J, leaving 12 bases between them. Germline assignment: CDR1 SGHTA and CDR2 FQGNSA. The CDR3 runs to 14 residues. The CDR3 DNA follows: TGTGCCAGCAGCTTGCTCCAGGGTGGTCAGCCCCAGCATTTT. Translated, it gives CASSLLQGGQPQHF.